This T cell receptor (beta chain) came from a study of blood T cell repertoires in COVID-19. As for the study in general: Sources were T cells, B-cell-depleted T cells, or PBMCs; the material itself was cDNA or gDNA.

CDR1 is LGHDT, CDR2 YNNKEL, per germline (reference sequence). The J segment lost 3 bases and the V segment lost 0 bases, leaving 9 bases of the junction unmatched. The CDR3 runs to 18 residues. Measured with immunoSEQ multiplex PCR; TCRdb has only the in-frame clones, and not every one. This table has some 300,000 clones, around 85% appearing once. The clonotype originates from a woman in her fifties or sixties with active or convalescent COVID-19. Sequencing was performed on peripheral blood. The chain has TRBV3-1 (or the pseudogene TRBV3-2) and TRBJ2-1; 9 nucleotides agree with TRBD2. The CDR3 loop reads CASSQESLAGPGYNEQFF. The CDR3 coding sequence is TGTGCCAGCAGCCAAGAATCACTAGCGGGCCCAGGCTACAATGAGCAGTTCTTC.